The clone carrying this TCR beta chain was counted at least ten times. Sequence at one end of the junction differs from germline and may be a read error. This specimen belongs to a study of identical twins. TCRdb analysed the 5' RACE reads with MiXCR anew, one entry per CDR3 protein. This table holds roughly 1.6 million distinct CDR3 sequences, around 33% found once. CDR3 length: 13 residues. Germline CDR1 is SGHRS and CDR2 is YFSETQ. The sequence was collected from a newborn girl in good health. Sequencing used cord blood. The genes are TRBV5-1 and TRBJ1-2, with D maybe TRBD1 (6 bases). The CDR3 nucleotides are TGTGCCAGCAGTTTACAGGGCTACTATGGCTACACCTTC. Translated: CASSLQGYYGYTF.